The 9 T cell receptor beta chains in this list originate from one sample, sequenced in a study of T cell responses to AZD1222 COVID-19 vaccine. Produced via immunoSEQ multiplex PCR; TCRdb's table is partial and in-frame only. The table records roughly 140,000 clones, 90% to 95% of them present only once. The starting material was peripheral blood, obtained on day 0 of AZD1222 vaccination. These receptors came from an adult in good health.

The gene calls are TRBV21-1 and TRBJ2-3. TRBV21-1 is labeled a pseudogene. The CDR3 totals 17 residues. For the CDR3, the DNA is TGTGCCAGCAGCACCGGCGGGCAGGGCTACCCCGTAGATACGCAGTATTTT. Translation: CASSTGGQGYPVDTQYF.

V gene TRBV12-3 or TRBV12-4 combines with J gene TRBJ1-1, with unresolved D. The CDR3 is 13 amino acids. The V end lost 8 bases, the J end lost 6 bases, and 16 bases lay between the germline ends. CDR3 coding DNA: TGTGCCAGCGAGTCTAACGGAATCTCTGAAGCTTTCTTT. This sequence encodes CASESNGISEAFF.

The rearrangement joins TRBV28 to TRBJ1-2; D is perhaps TRBD1 (6 bases). V was cut by 2 bases and J by 6 bases, with 13 bases left in between. This CDR3 is built from 14 residues. Germline V gene lookup returns CDR1 MDHEN and CDR2 SYDVKM. The CDR3 nucleotides read TGTGCCAGCAGTTTAAGGAGGGGGGCGCATGGCTACACCTTC. Amino acids: CASSLRRGAHGYTF.

The J gene is TRBJ1-5, the V gene TRBV28; a possible D gene is TRBD1 (6 bases). V lost 3 bases and J 2 bases, leaving 17 bases between the germline ends. CDR3 size: 17 residues. From germline, CDR1 is MDHEN and CDR2 SYDVKM. The CDR3 spells CASSFLDGGLGNQPQHF. As DNA, the CDR3 is TGTGCCAGCAGTTTTTTAGACGGGGGCCTCGGCAATCAGCCCCAGCATTTT.

The CDR3 coding sequence is TGTGCCAGCTCACGTTCGCGGAGTCTAGCGGGAGAAACCGAGCAGTACTTC. Translated, it gives CASSRSRSLAGETEQYF. This rearrangement joins TRBV18 to TRBJ2-7; TRBD2 matches 10 bases. J gave up 6 bases and V 4 bases, and 15 bases lay outside the gene matches. Germline CDR1 KGHSH, CDR2 LQKENI. The CDR3 runs 17 residues.

The chain links TRBV6-1 to TRBJ2-7, with a possible D match to TRBD2 (6 bases). The length of the CDR3 is 13 residues. CDR1 is MNHNS and CDR2 is SASEGT in the germline V gene. V was pared by 3 bases and J by 3 bases, with 9 bases between. The CDR3 here is CASSDGTLYEQYF. The DNA of the CDR3 is TGTGCCAGCAGTGATGGGACTCTCTACGAGCAGTACTTC.

This rearrangement joins TRBV6-5 to TRBJ1-5; 8 bases are shared with TRBD1. The CDR3 length is 15 residues. Germline V gene lookup returns CDR1 MNHEY and CDR2 SVGAGI. J was trimmed by 0 bases and V by 6 bases; bases with no gene match: 4. The CDR3 loop reads CASSRQGYSNQPQHF. DNA of the CDR3: TGTGCCAGCAGCCGACAGGGGTATAGCAATCAGCCCCAGCATTTT.

This chain connects TRBV6-5 to TRBJ1-6, with TRBD1 as a possible D gene (5 bases). The germline V and J ends were trimmed by 0 bases and 7 bases, with 10 bases remaining between them. The CDR3 has 15 amino acids. Per the germline V gene, CDR1 is MNHEY and CDR2 is SVGAGI. CDR3 sequence reads: CASSYSGVGNSPLHF. The CDR3 nucleotides are TGTGCCAGCAGTTACTCGGGGGTTGGAAATTCACCCCTCCACTTT.

The chain couples TRBV9 to TRBJ2-7, with 10 bases aligning to TRBD2. Per germline, CDR1 SGDLS and CDR2 YYNGEE. This CDR3 has 16 amino acids. V was clipped by 3 bases and J by 2 bases; unmatched bases: 8. The CDR3 DNA is TGTGCCAGCAGCGAGAAACCCGGGACTAGCGCCTACGAGCAGTACTTC. Translating it yields CASSEKPGTSAYEQYF.